The rows below give T cell receptor beta chains drawn from one sample of a study of T cell repertoires in cytomegalovirus infection. No antigens are known for them. TCRdb analysed the reads with MiXCR anew, one entry per CDR3 protein. The sample comprises 200,000 to 250,000 distinct CDR3 sequences, roughly 34% of which are singletons, and more than 50% rests with the top ten. The sample here was CD8+ T cells from cultured PBMCs, taken from culture after CMV antigen stimulation. The origin of the receptors is a human donor in good health (CMV status not recorded). Some clones in this sample may be carry-over from other donors' samples. Both conserved end residues are trimmed from each CDR3.

v_gene | CDR3aa
TRBV11-2 | ASSLSSWARREQY
TRBV7-6 | ASSRLTSGSYEQY
TRBV7-9 | ASSLVRTGQNEQY
TRBV18 | ASSPSLDRGGLPEKLF
TRBV10-3 | AATGYMNTEAF
TRBV7-2 | ASSPTKREKSNEQF
TRBV28 | ASSLDEREANTGELF
TRBV14 | ASSQDGYQPQH
TRBV7-8 | ASSHDRGMNGYT
TRBV9 | ASSVGYGTTYEQY
TRBV15 | ATSRSGQGMDTQY
TRBV11-2 | ASSREGGTDTQY
TRBV28 | ASSFTGRGEQY
TRBV5-4 | ASEGQGPYGYT
TRBV7-6 | ASSLPNQETQY
TRBV6-6 | ASSSGGTPLEQY
TRBV7-9 | ASSQEKVGYT
TRBV25-1 | ASSELGGTPADEQY
TRBV4-2 | ASSQDSPGAGSRDTQY
TRBV4-2 | ASSQDLLAGRTDTQY
TRBV7-9 | ASSSPDRTKTQY
TRBV12-3/TRBV12-4 | ASTPPRQGADTQY